These T cell receptor beta chains were read from a single sample in a study of blood T cell repertoires in COVID-19. The data were produced by immunoSEQ multiplex PCR, yet TCRdb's version contains in-frame clones alone and is incomplete. The sample records more than 140,000 clones, around 86% being singletons. The sequenced sample was peripheral blood. Receptors originate from a human donor in a cohort sampled during active COVID-19. Each CDR3 is given with its conserved first and last residue. Fields, in order: V gene, J gene, CDR3 protein.

>TRBV5-1|TRBJ2-1
CASSLRQGSGEQFF
>TRBV9|TRBJ2-3
CASSVKATSDDTQYF
>TRBV3-1/TRBV3-2|TRBJ2-1
CASSQGSVGNEQFF
>TRBV7-3|TRBJ2-2
CASSASGRGDTGELFF
>TRBV6-5|TRBJ2-3
CASSQTSGGTDTQYF
>TRBV6-1|TRBJ1-1
CASSEALRKNTEAFF
>TRBV7-8|TRBJ2-7
CASSLAGGRDEQYF
>TRBV27|TRBJ2-3
CASSRSGLAGSTDTQYF
>TRBV5-8|TRBJ1-4
CASSFRGGWKLFF
>TRBV24-1|TRBJ1-5
CATSDGDRNQPQHF
>TRBV3-1/TRBV3-2|TRBJ2-1
CASSQDRQREVMDEQFF
>TRBV7-9|TRBJ1-2
CASSLDSAHLGSGAYGYTF
>TRBV5-1|TRBJ2-7
CASSHRDMASYEQYF
>TRBV19|TRBJ2-1
CASRATSGRRGDNEQFF
>TRBV7-3|TRBJ2-3
CASSLTIGGVTGTDTQYF
>TRBV29-1|TRBJ1-5
CSVRQGSNQPQHF
>TRBV29-1|TRBJ2-2
CSVRGEGTTGELFF
>TRBV19|TRBJ2-1
CASSSRTGVANEQFF
>TRBV5-1|TRBJ2-5
CASMSSGRKETQYF
>TRBV9|TRBJ1-2
CASSVTDRDRFFTF
>TRBV19|TRBJ1-6
CASTPTLTPDSPLHF
>TRBV10-3|TRBJ2-3
CATRTGGEDTQYF
>TRBV7-2|TRBJ2-5
CASSLTGVSRETQYF
>TRBV9|TRBJ1-1
CASSVVATGITEAFF
>TRBV2|TRBJ2-1
CASSATSPSRNEQFF
>TRBV5-4|TRBJ1-5
CASSFGGMGNQPQHF
>TRBV28|TRBJ1-2
CASRKTGPQNYGYTF
>TRBV2|TRBJ2-1
CASSAQGGLGYEQFF
>TRBV6-5|TRBJ2-7
CASSYGRTSYEQYF
>TRBV12-5|TRBJ2-2
CASGLVRGDTGELFF
>TRBV5-1|TRBJ1-1
CASSPGTGYTEAFF
>TRBV10-3|TRBJ2-3
CAISERGQLSTDTQYF
>TRBV2|TRBJ2-2
CASTPRQGNIGELFF
>TRBV11-2|TRBJ1-6
CASSRTGSNSPLHF
>TRBV5-5|TRBJ2-1
CASSRTGTLRGSYNEQFF
>TRBV28|TRBJ1-3
CASRSLGTFGNTIYF
>TRBV27|TRBJ2-3
CASRRRAGPDTQYF
>TRBV7-7|TRBJ2-2
CASSSESGELFF
>TRBV12-3/TRBV12-4|TRBJ1-6
CASSFSNSPLHF
>TRBV4-2|TRBJ2-5
CASSQSPGLAGGQETQYF
>TRBV5-1|TRBJ2-1
CASTLQPGSGGYNEQFF
>TRBV5-8|TRBJ2-1
CASSSTGIFYNEQFF
>TRBV11-1|TRBJ2-1
CASSLERYNEQFF
>TRBV11-1|TRBJ2-1
CASSLGGGRADEQFF
>TRBV6-5|TRBJ2-2
CASSSRTGMAGELFF
>TRBV7-9|TRBJ2-7
CASSLRGLAGDYEQYF
>TRBV2|TRBJ2-7
CATSSGQGPYEQYF
>TRBV25-1|TRBJ2-7
CASGQSGYEQYF
>TRBV6-4|TRBJ1-2
CASSPGTGYGYTF
>TRBV5-4|TRBJ2-5
CASSLGLAGALDSTQYF
>TRBV19|TRBJ2-1
CASTPSRGQADEQFF
>TRBV5-1|TRBJ1-3
CASSPAASGNTIYF